This T cell receptor beta chain was identified during a study of cytomegalovirus exposure and HLA in healthy donors. Trimming left V 7 bases short and J 0 bases short, with 12 bases between. This CDR3 spans 14 amino acids. Germline assignment: CDR1 SGHRS and CDR2 YFSETQ. The PCR made use of 60 Vbeta and 13 Jbeta primers. Using immunoSEQ multiplex PCR, the repertoire was profiled, and TCRdb retains in-frame clones only, with some absent. The sample lists roughly 220,000 clones, 75% to 85% occurring once. This chain connects TRBV5-1 to TRBJ2-3, with D hard to call. The sequenced material came from PBMCs. This TCR derives from a woman between 35 and 50 years old in good health and CMV-seronegative. The CDR3 region is CASRVEVSTDTQYF. The CDR3 DNA reads TGCGCCAGCCGGGTAGAGGTGAGCACAGATACGCAGTATTTT.